This entry concerns a single TCR beta chain. Its antigen remains unknown. The record originates from a study of T cell responses to AZD1222 COVID-19 vaccine. Whole-study findings and limits: Among AZD1222 vaccinees, only five or six were seropositive at baseline. There were mostly white British donors and more females than males, and clonal diversity was possibly underestimated. Distributed over spike, vaccine-associated CD4 TCRs predominated at 160-218 and 743-854. Sampled repertoires all dated from after the peak T cell response.

V gave up 2 bases and J gave up 0 bases, with 21 bases separating them. The CDR3 covers 19 residues. Germline CDR1 reads MNHEY; CDR2 reads SVGEGT. Here immunoSEQ multiplex PCR was the method, and the copy in TCRdb shows in-frame clones only, minus some. The repertoire holds 180,000 or so clones, with over 90% as singletons. The chain uses TRBV6-2 or TRBV6-3 and TRBJ2-3, with D uncertain. The source material was peripheral blood, sampled 28 days after the second AZD1222 dose. This sequence originates from an adult who received the AZD1222 COVID-19 vaccine. The CDR3 sequence is CASSYRRLRTATSTDTQYF. The DNA for the CDR3 is TGTGCCAGCAGTTACCGCCGATTGAGGACGGCTACTAGCACAGATACGCAGTATTTT.